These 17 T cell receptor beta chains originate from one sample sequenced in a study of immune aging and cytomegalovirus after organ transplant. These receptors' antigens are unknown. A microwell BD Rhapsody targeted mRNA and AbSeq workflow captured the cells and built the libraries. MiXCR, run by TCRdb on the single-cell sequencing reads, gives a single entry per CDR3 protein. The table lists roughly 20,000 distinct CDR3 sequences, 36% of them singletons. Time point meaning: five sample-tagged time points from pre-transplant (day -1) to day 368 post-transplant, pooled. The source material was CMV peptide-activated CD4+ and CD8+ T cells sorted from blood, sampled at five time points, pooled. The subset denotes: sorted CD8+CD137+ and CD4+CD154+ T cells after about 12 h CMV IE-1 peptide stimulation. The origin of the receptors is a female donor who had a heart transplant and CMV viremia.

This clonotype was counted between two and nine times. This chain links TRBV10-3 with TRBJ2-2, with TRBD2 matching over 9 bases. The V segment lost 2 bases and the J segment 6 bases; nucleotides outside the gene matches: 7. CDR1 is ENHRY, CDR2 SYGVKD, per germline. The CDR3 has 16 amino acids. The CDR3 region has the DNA TGTGCCATCAGTGAGGACGGTAGCGGGAGTGCCGGGGAGCTGTTTTTT. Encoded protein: CAISEDGSGSAGELFF.

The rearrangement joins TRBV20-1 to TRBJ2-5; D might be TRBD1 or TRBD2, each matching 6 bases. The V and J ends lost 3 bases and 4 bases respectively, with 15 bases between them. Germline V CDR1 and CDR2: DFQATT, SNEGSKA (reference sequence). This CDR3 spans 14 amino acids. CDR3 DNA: TGCAGTGCTAGTCACCCGGGGGCAGGAGAGACCCAGTACTTC. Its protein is CSASHPGAGETQYF.

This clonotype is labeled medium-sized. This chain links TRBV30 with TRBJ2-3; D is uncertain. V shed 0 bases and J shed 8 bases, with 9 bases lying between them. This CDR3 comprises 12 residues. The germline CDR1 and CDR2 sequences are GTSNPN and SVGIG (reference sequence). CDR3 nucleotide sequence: TGTGCCTGGAGTGTAGGCCATGGTACGCAGTATTTT. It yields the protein CAWSVGHGTQYF.

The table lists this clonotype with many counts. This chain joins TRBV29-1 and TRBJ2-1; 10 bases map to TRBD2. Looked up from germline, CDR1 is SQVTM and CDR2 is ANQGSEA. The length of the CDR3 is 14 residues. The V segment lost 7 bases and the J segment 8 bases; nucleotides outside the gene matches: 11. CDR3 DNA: TGCAGCGCTGGAACTAGCGGGATCGGGTATGAGCAGTTCTTC. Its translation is CSAGTSGIGYEQFF.

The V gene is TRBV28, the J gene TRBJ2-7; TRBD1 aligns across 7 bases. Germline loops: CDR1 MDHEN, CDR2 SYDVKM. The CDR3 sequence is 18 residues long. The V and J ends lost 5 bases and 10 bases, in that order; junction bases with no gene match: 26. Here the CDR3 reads CASSLKTSLRDRRRLQYF. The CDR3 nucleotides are TGTGCCAGCAGTCTTAAAACTTCACTCCGGGACAGAAGAAGATTACAGTACTTC.

The CDR3, as DNA: TGTGCCAGCAGCTTTGCAGGGGGCGCCATGGACGAGCAGTACTTC. As protein: CASSFAGGAMDEQYF. The J gene is TRBJ2-7, the V gene TRBV7-8; 8 nucleotides line up with TRBD1. CDR3 length: 15 amino acids. V lost 3 bases to trimming and J lost 5 bases; unmatched junction nucleotides: 9. Germline V CDR1 and CDR2: SGHVS, FQNEAQ.

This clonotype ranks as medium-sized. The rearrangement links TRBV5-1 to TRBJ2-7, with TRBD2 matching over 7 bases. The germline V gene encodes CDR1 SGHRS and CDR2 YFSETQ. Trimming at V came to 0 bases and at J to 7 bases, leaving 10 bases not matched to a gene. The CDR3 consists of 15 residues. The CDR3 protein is CASSLGAVSGGEQYF. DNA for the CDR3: TGCGCCAGCAGCTTGGGTGCTGTGTCCGGGGGGGAGCAGTACTTC. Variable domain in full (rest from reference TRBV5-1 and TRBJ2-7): KAGVTQTPRYLIKTRGQQVTLSCSPISGHRSVSWYQQTPGQGLQFLFEYFSETQRNKGNFPGRFSGRQFSNSRSEMNVSTLELGDSALYLCASSLGAVSGGEQYFGPGTRLTVT.

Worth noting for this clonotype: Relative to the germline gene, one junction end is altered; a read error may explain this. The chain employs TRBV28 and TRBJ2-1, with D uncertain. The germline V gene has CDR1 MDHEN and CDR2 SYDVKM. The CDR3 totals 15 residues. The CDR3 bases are TGTGCCAGCAGCCTATTAACCATCTCCTGCAATGAGCAGTTCTTC. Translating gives CASSLLTISCNEQFF.

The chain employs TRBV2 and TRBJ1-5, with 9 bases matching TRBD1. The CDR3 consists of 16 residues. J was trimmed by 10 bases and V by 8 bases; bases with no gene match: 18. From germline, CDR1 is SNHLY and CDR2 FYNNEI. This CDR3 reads CASSAVRQGGNRPQHF. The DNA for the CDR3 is TGTGCCAGCTCAGCAGTGCGACAGGGGGGCAATCGACCCCAGCATTTT.

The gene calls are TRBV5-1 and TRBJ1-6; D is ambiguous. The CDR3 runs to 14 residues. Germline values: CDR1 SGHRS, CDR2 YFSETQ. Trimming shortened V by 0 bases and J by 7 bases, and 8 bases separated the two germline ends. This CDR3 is CASSLDGLNSPLHF. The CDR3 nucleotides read TGCGCCAGCAGCTTGGACGGTTTAAATTCACCCCTCCACTTT.

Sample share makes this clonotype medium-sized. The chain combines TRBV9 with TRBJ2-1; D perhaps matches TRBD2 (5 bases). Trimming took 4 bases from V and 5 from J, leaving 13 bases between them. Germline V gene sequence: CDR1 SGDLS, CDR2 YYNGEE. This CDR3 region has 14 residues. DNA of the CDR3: TGTGCCAGCAGCCTCGGACTGTTGGACAATGAGCAGTTCTTC. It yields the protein CASSLGLLDNEQFF.

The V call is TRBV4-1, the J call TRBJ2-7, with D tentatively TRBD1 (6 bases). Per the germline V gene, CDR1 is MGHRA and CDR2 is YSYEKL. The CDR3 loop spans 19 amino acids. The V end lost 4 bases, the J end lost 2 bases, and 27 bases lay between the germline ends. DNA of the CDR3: TGCGCCAGCAGCCCAACACTCAAGTTTACAGGGAACCTCGCCTACGAGCAGTACTTC. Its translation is CASSPTLKFTGNLAYEQYF.

CDR3 protein: CASSPRMGERYEQYF. The CDR3 DNA is TGTGCCAGTAGTCCCCGTATGGGGGAAAGATACGAGCAGTACTTC. V is TRBV19 and J is TRBJ2-7; TRBD1 or TRBD2 may be the D gene (5 bases each). Deletions cut 5 bases from V and 4 bases from J, with 18 bases between. CDR3 size: 15 residues. Germline V gene sequence: CDR1 LNHDA, CDR2 SQIVND (reference sequence). Drawing the rest from reference TRBV19 and TRBJ2-7, the complete variable domain is DGGITQSPKYLFRKEGQNVTLSCEQNLNHDAMYWYRQDPGQGLRLIYYSQIVNDFQKGDIAEGYSVSREKKESFPLTVTSAQKNPTAFYLCASSPRMGERYEQYFGPGTRLTVT.

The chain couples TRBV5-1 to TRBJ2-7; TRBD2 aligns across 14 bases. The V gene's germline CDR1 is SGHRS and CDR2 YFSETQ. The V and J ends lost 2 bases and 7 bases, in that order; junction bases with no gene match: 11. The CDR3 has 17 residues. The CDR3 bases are TGCGCCAGCAGCTTTCCGGGACTAGCGGGAGACCCGGTAGAGCAGTACTTC. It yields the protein CASSFPGLAGDPVEQYF.

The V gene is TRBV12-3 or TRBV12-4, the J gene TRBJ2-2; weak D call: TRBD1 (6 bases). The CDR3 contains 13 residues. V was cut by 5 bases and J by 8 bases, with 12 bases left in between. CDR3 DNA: TGTGCCAGCAGTCTAGGGGGTCCAGGGGAGCTGTTTTTT. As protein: CASSLGGPGELFF.

CDR3 protein: CASSWQGGSGIRTDTQYF. CDR3 DNA: TGCGCCAGCAGCTGGCAGGGAGGCAGCGGGATTCGCACAGATACGCAGTATTTT. The chain links TRBV5-1 to TRBJ2-3; TRBD2 aligns across 7 bases. The CDR3 covers 18 residues. Germline V gene sequence: CDR1 SGHRS, CDR2 YFSETQ. J lost 1 base, V lost 3 bases, and 14 bases had no gene match.

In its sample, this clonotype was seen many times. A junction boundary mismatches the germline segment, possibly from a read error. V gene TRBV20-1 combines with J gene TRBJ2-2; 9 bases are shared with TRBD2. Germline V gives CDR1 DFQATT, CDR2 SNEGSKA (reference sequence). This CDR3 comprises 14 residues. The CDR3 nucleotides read TGCAGTGCTATGACTAGCGGTAACGCCGGGGGGCTGTTTTTT. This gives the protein CSAMTSGNAGGLFF.